What follows describes a single TCR beta chain. The data originate from a study of blood T cell repertoires in COVID-19. Only in-frame clones appear in the TCRdb table, and some are missing; sequencing was by immunoSEQ multiplex PCR. Counted here are about 250,000 clones, approximately 86% occurring once; the ten biggest clones make up over 1.1%. The germline V gene has CDR1 MNHEY and CDR2 SVGAGI. The CDR3 covers 14 residues. V dropped 4 bases and J dropped 7 bases, with 17 bases sitting between them. The chain uses TRBV6-5 and TRBJ2-7; D may be TRBD1 (6 bases). The receptor was derived from a man at least 80 years old with acute or convalescent COVID-19. What was sequenced was peripheral blood. CDR3 region: CASSSFLQGLEQYF. CDR3 DNA: TGTGCCAGCAGTTCATTCCTACAGGGCCTGGAGCAGTACTTC.